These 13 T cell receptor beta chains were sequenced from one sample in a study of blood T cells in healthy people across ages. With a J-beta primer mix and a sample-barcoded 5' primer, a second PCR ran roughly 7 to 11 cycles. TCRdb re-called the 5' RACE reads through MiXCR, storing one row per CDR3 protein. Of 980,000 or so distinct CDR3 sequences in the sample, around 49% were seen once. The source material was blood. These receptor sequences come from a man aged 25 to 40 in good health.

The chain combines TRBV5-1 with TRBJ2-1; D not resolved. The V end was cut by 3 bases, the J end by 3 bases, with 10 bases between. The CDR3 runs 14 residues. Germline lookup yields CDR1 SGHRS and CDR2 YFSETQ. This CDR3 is CASSYDGVYNEQFF. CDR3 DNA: TGCGCCAGCAGCTATGACGGCGTCTACAATGAGCAGTTCTTC.

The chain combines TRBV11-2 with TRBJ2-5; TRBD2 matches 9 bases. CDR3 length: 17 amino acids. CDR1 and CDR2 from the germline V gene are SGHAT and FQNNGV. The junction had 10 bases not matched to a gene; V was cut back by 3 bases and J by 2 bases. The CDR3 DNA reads TGTGCCAGCAGCTTTTTAGCGGGGGCCCCACTTCAAGAGACCCAGTACTTC. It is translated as CASSFLAGAPLQETQYF.

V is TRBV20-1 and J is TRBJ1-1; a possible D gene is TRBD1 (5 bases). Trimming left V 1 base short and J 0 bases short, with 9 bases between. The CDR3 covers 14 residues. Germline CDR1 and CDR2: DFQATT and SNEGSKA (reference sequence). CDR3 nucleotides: TGCAGTGCTAGAGCCTCAGGGTTGAACACTGAAGCTTTCTTT. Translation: CSARASGLNTEAFF.

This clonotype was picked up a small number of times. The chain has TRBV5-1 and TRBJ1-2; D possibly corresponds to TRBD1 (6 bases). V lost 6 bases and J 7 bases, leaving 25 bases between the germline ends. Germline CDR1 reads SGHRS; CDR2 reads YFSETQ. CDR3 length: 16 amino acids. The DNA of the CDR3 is TGCGCCAGCAATCCCTCCGGGGCAGGGGCGAATGGTGGCTACACCTTC. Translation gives CASNPSGAGANGGYTF.

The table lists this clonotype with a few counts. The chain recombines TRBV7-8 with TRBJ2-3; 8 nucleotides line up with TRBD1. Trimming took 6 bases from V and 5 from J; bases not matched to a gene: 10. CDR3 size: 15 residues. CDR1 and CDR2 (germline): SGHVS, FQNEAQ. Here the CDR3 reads CASSSTGVMGDTQYF. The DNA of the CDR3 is TGTGCCAGCAGTTCGACAGGGGTAATGGGAGATACGCAGTATTTT. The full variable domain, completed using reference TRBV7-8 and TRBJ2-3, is GAGVSQSPRYKVAKRGQDVALRCDPISGHVSLFWYQQALGQGPEFLTYFQNEAQLDKSGLPSDRFFAERPEGSVSTLKIQRTQQEDSAVYLCASSSTGVMGDTQYFGPGTRLTVL.

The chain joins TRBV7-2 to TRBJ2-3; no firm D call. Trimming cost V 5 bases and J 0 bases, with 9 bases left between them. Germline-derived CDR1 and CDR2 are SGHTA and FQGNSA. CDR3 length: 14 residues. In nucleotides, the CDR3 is TGTGCCAGCAGCCCAGACATGAGCACAGATACGCAGTATTTT. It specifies CASSPDMSTDTQYF.

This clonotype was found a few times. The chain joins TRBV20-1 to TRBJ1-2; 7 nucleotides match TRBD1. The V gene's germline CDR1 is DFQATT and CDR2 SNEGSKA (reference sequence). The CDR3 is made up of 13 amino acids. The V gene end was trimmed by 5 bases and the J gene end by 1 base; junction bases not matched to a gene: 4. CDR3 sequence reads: CSACDRVNYGYTF. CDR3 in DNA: TGCAGTGCTTGCGACAGGGTTAACTATGGCTACACCTTC.

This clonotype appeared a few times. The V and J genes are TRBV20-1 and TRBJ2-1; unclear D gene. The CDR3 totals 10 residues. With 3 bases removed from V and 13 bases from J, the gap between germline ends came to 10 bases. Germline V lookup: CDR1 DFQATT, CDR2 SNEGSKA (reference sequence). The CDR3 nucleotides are TGCAGTGCTAGGGAGAACGTACAGTTCTTC. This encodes CSARENVQFF.

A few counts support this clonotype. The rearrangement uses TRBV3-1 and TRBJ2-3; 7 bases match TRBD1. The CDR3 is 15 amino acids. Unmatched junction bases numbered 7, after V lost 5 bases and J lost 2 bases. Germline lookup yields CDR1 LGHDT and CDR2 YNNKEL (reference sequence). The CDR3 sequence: CASSNLRGFTDTQYF. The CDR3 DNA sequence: TGTGCCAGCAGCAATCTCAGGGGGTTCACAGATACGCAGTATTTT.

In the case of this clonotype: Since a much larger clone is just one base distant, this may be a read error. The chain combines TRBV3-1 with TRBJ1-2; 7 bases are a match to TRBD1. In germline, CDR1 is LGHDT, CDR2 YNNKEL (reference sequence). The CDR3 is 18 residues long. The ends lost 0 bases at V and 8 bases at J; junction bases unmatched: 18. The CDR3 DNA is TGTGCCAGCAGCCAAGAACGTCTGGACAGGCTGTTGTCGTTGGGCTACACCTTC. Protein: CASSQERLDRLLSLGYTF.

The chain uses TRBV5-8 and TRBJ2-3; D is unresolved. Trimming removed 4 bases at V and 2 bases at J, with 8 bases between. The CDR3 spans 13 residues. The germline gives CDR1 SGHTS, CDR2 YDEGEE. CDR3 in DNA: TGTGCCAGCAGCCCCCGGGTCACAGATACGCAGTATTTT. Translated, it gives CASSPRVTDTQYF.

The DNA of the CDR3 is TGCAGTGCTAGAGATTGGGGGGTTGCCAAAAACATTCAGTACTTC. It is translated as CSARDWGVAKNIQYF. This chain connects TRBV20-1 to TRBJ2-4; D might be TRBD2 (6 bases). The V gene's germline CDR1 is DFQATT and CDR2 SNEGSKA (reference sequence). The V and J ends lost 0 bases and 1 base respectively, with 10 bases between them. The CDR3 runs 15 residues.

This chain's CDR3 is CASSERGGNSPLHF. CDR3 coding DNA: TGTGCCAGCAGTGAAAGGGGCGGGAATTCACCCCTCCACTTT. The gene calls are TRBV25-1 and TRBJ1-6; D is possibly TRBD1 (5 bases). CDR1 MGHDK and CDR2 SYGVNS come from the germline V gene. Trimming pared 2 bases from V and 7 bases from J, leaving 9 bases between. This CDR3 spans 14 amino acids.